The TCR beta chain described here comes from a study of blood T cell repertoires in COVID-19. Study-wide background: The United States, Italy and Spain provided the acute and convalescent COVID-19 samples.

Looked up from germline, CDR1 is WSHSY and CDR2 is SAAADI. Trimming at V came to 10 bases and at J to 2 bases, leaving 7 bases not matched to a gene. CDR3 length equals 13 residues. Generated by immunoSEQ multiplex PCR, the TCRdb table keeps only in-frame clones and is missing some. The data contain roughly 78,000 clones, roughly 80% of them singletons. The V call is TRBV10-2, the J call TRBJ2-7, with 8 positions matching TRBD2. Specimen: peripheral blood. The sequence was obtained from a man aged 45-60 years with COVID-19, enrolled during active disease. CDR3 in amino acids: CATTRGGPYEQYF. CDR3 coding DNA: TGCGCCACCACTCGGGGGGGCCCCTACGAGCAGTACTTC.